The source of this T cell receptor (beta chain) is a study of T cell responses to AZD1222 COVID-19 vaccine. About this clone itself: Antigen: not known.

Germline V gene sequence: CDR1 KGHDR, CDR2 SFDVKD. CDR3 length equals 15 residues. With V trimmed by 5 bases and J by 5 bases, 10 bases remained unmatched. Clones were read by immunoSEQ multiplex PCR, and TCRdb kept only the in-frame ones, dropping some. The sample lists 96,000 or so clones, approximately 87% occurring once. Study-level findings and limits: Sampling that yielded the repertoires occurred only after the peak T cell response. White British donors predominated, females outnumbered males, and clonal diversity was possibly underestimated.

The sequence was collected from an adult in good health. Material: peripheral blood, obtained on day 0 of AZD1222 vaccination. The chain is built from TRBV24-1 and TRBJ2-5; TRBD2 agrees at 7 bases. The chain's CDR3 is CATSAGRVNLETQYF. The CDR3 DNA is TGTGCCACCAGTGCAGGGAGGGTTAATCTGGAGACCCAGTACTTC.